This TCR beta chain was documented in a study of blood T cell repertoires in COVID-19. As for the study in general: The origin of the acute and convalescent COVID-19 samples was the United States, Italy and Spain. PBMCs, B-cell-depleted T cells, or T cells were the source of the cDNA or gDNA that made up the material.

In the study's own analysis: It was from reference gene primer amplification that nucleated cell counts were estimated. Measured with immunoSEQ multiplex PCR; TCRdb has only the in-frame clones, and not every one. The V and J calls and clone size are taken from that table; D and trimming were inferred from the DNA. The table shows more than 95,000 clones, with more than 80% occurring only once. The CDR3 has 15 residues. The J segment lost 0 bases and the V segment lost 2 bases, leaving 3 bases of the junction unmatched. From germline, CDR1 is KGHDR and CDR2 SFDVKD. This receptor was obtained from a woman aged 55-69 years with acute or convalescent COVID-19. Sequenced: peripheral blood. The V gene is TRBV24-1, the J gene TRBJ2-7; 7 bases map to TRBD1. DNA of the CDR3: TGTGCCACCAGTGATTCAGGGGACAGCTCCTACGAGCAGTACTTC. Protein: CATSDSGDSSYEQYF.